These 5 T cell receptor beta chains came from one sample sequenced in a study of T cell repertoires in cytomegalovirus infection (dated by TCRdb to between 2017 and 2020). For these TCRs, the target antigens are not known. This specimen's treatment or condition label, per the study, means: in vitro stimulation with specific CMV peptide epitopes to enrich CMV-specific T cells. Sequenced using an Illumina HiSeq 1500. Using fastp at Q25 and MiXCR, TCRdb reprocessed the public reads and kept productive beta chains. Identical CDR3 protein sequences are pooled into one entry, listed with their most common genes and DNA. Counted in this sample were just over 450,000 distinct CDR3 sequences; more than 40% of them appeared once. 43% of the sample comes from the top ten. Sequencing was performed on cultured PBMCs, taken from culture after CMV antigen stimulation. Receptor source: a human donor in good health (CMV status not recorded). Some clones in this sample may be carry-over from other donors' samples.

This clonotype was detected only a few times. V is TRBV25-1 and J is TRBJ2-7; the D call may be TRBD1 or TRBD2 (5 bases each). Germline V CDR1 and CDR2: MGHDK, SYGVNS. V was pared by 8 bases and J by 4 bases, with 12 bases between. CDR3 length equals 12 residues. The CDR3 DNA reads TGTGCCAGCCAGTGGGGGTCATACGAGCAGTACTTC. Protein sequence: CASQWGSYEQYF.

V and J are TRBV27 and TRBJ2-7, with D possibly matching TRBD2 (5 bases). Trimming shortened V by 0 bases and J by 7 bases, and 16 bases separated the two germline ends. Germline V gene data show CDR1 as MNHEY and CDR2 as SMNVEV (reference sequence). The CDR3 runs to 15 residues. The CDR3 region has the DNA TGTGCCAGCAGTTTATCTTTCTTGTCCCGGAGGGAGCAGTACTTC. The encoded protein is CASSLSFLSRREQYF.

The V gene is TRBV28, the J gene TRBJ1-2; 7 bases are a match to TRBD1. V shed 6 bases and J 14 bases; nucleotides not matched to a gene: 18. The CDR3 extends over 14 amino acids. CDR1 and CDR2 from the germline V gene are MDHEN and SYDVKM. The CDR3 region is CASSLKYRGVVWTF. CDR3 sequence (DNA): TGTGCCAGCAGCCTGAAGTACAGGGGAGTAGTATGGACCTTC.

The chain links TRBV10-2 to TRBJ2-7; D gene uncertain. Per the germline V gene, CDR1 is WSHSY and CDR2 is SAAADI. The CDR3 runs 14 residues. The V end lost 2 bases, the J end lost 0 bases, and 8 bases lay between the germline ends. In DNA form, the CDR3 reads TGCGCCAGCAGTGAGATTTGGGGCTCCTACGAGCAGTACTTC. It specifies CASSEIWGSYEQYF.

This clonotype was seen a handful of times. The chain joins TRBV20-1 to TRBJ2-3; 10 bases align to TRBD2. The CDR3 contains 16 residues. In germline, CDR1 is DFQATT, CDR2 SNEGSKA (reference sequence). J lost 5 bases, V lost 3 bases, and 11 bases had no gene match. Written as DNA, the CDR3 is TGCAGTGCTAGCGTTGTAGCGGGAGGTCGTGGAGATACGCAGTATTTT. It is translated as CSASVVAGGRGDTQYF.